These 15 T cell receptor beta chains were sequenced from one sample in a study of shared T cell receptors in the human thymus (dated by TCRdb to the early 2020s). The library was obtained by the immunoSEQ multiplex PCR assay. TCRdb's version of the immuneACCESS table is confined to in-frame rearrangements and falls short of the full clone set. An unresolved V gene accounts for under half of the shortfall where checked; the remainder is of unknown origin. This sample comprises hundreds of thousands of clones, around 93% of them detected only once. The biggest ten clones account for about 0.02% of the sample. The sample was thymocytes. These receptors were collected from a human donor.

The chain couples TRBV6-4 to TRBJ1-4; D is possibly TRBD1 (5 bases). CDR3 length: 14 residues. CDR1 is MRHNA and CDR2 is SNTAGT in the germline V gene. V was pared by 6 bases and J by 3 bases, with 11 bases between. The CDR3 sequence: CASSVGGSNEKLFF. The CDR3 DNA follows: TGTGCCAGCAGCGTTGGGGGATCTAATGAAAAACTGTTTTTT.

V usage is TRBV27 and J usage is TRBJ1-3; tentatively, D is TRBD1 (5 bases). V was shortened by 5 bases and J by 3 bases, with 17 bases between the two germline ends. Germline-derived CDR1 and CDR2 are MNHEY and SMNVEV (reference sequence). The CDR3 has 16 amino acids. The CDR3 is CASSPTGEIRGNTIYF. CDR3 bases: TGTGCCAGCAGTCCTACAGGTGAGATCCGTGGAAACACCATATATTTT.

The chain is built from TRBV6-5 and TRBJ1-1; tentative D call: TRBD1 (5 bases). Looked up from germline, CDR1 is MNHEY and CDR2 is SVGAGI. The CDR3 is made up of 16 amino acids. The V gene lost 0 bases and the J gene lost 1 base, with 12 bases spanning the gap. The CDR3 protein is CASSYSGLPQNTEAFF. In nucleotides, the CDR3 is TGTGCCAGCAGTTACTCGGGGCTTCCCCAGAACACTGAAGCTTTCTTT.

Concerning this clone itself: Additional DNA sequences in this sample encode the identical CDR3. The chain recombines TRBV10-1 with TRBJ2-7; D unresolved. CDR1 WNHNN and CDR2 SYGVQD come from the germline V gene (reference sequence). Between the trimmed V and J ends, which lost 9 bases and 2 bases, there was a span of 14 bases. This CDR3 spans 13 amino acids. CDR3 DNA: TGCGCCAGTTCTCGGGTCGATGCCTACGAGCAGTACTTC. Encoded protein: CASSRVDAYEQYF.

Here the CDR3 DNA reads TGTGCCAGCAGCTTGGCCGTTAAAGCGGGAAGGAGCAATGAGCAGTTCTTC. Protein sequence: CASSLAVKAGRSNEQFF. The chain uses TRBV5-6 and TRBJ2-1; the match to TRBD2 covers 7 bases. The germline V gene encodes CDR1 SGHDT and CDR2 YYEEEE. The ends lost 0 bases at V and 6 bases at J; junction bases unmatched: 12. The CDR3 loop spans 17 amino acids.

The chain has TRBV28 and TRBJ2-2; the D is unclear. V was trimmed by 0 bases and J by 4 bases, leaving 9 bases between them. The CDR3 is made up of 15 amino acids. Germline loops: CDR1 MDHEN, CDR2 SYDVKM. CDR3 region: CASSLWAVFTGELFF. As DNA, the CDR3 is TGTGCCAGCAGTTTATGGGCGGTTTTCACCGGGGAGCTGTTTTTT.

The rearrangement joins TRBV19 to TRBJ2-1, with 9 bases aligning to TRBD1. The CDR3 extends over 15 amino acids. V trimming: 4 bases; J trimming: 8 bases; junction bases outside the gene matches: 9. From germline, CDR1 is LNHDA and CDR2 SQIVND (reference sequence). The CDR3 sequence is CASSTGTGSFDEQFF. In nucleotides, the CDR3 is TGTGCCAGTAGTACCGGGACAGGGAGTTTTGATGAGCAGTTCTTC.

The chain couples TRBV9 to TRBJ1-1; D is unresolved. Germline CDR1 SGDLS, CDR2 YYNGEE. The CDR3 loop spans 14 amino acids. V was cut by 3 bases and J by 10 bases, with 19 bases left in between. The DNA of the CDR3 is TGTGCCAGCAGCGCGACCGAGGAACTAGACTCAGCTTTCTTT. Translating it yields CASSATEELDSAFF.

This clone has only a few counts. This rearrangement joins TRBV27 to TRBJ2-6, with TRBD2 identical over 7 bases. J was trimmed by 2 bases and V by 5 bases; bases with no gene match: 12. Per germline, CDR1 MNHEY and CDR2 SMNVEV (reference sequence). This CDR3 is 18 amino acids long. Here the CDR3 reads CASSPTSREGPGANVLTF. The DNA of the CDR3 is TGTGCCAGCAGTCCAACTAGCAGGGAGGGCCCTGGGGCCAACGTCCTGACTTTC.

The chain employs TRBV20-1 and TRBJ1-4; D unresolved. V was cut by 6 bases and J by 12 bases, with 14 bases left in between. Germline-derived CDR1 and CDR2 are DFQATT and SNEGSKA (reference sequence). The CDR3 sequence is 11 residues long. The CDR3 protein is CSARGPDQLFF. The CDR3 DNA sequence: TGCAGTGCCCGAGGGCCCGATCAACTGTTTTTT.

The gene calls are TRBV5-4 and TRBJ2-1; 16 positions match TRBD2. In germline, CDR1 is SGHNT, CDR2 YYREEE (reference sequence). The ends lost 3 bases at V and 10 bases at J; junction bases unmatched: 10. This CDR3 comprises 17 residues. The CDR3 DNA reads TGTGCCAGCAGCTCAGGGACTAGCGGGAGGGGCATTAGGGAGCAGTTCTTC. It specifies CASSSGTSGRGIREQFF.

The V call is TRBV16, the J call TRBJ2-7; D is possibly TRBD2 (6 bases). The CDR3 extends over 15 amino acids. Germline CDR1 reads KGHSY; CDR2 reads FQNENV. V was pared by 1 base and J by 4 bases, with 14 bases between. The CDR3 spells CASSQLVGRWYEQYF. CDR3 coding DNA: TGTGCCAGCAGCCAATTGGTCGGGAGATGGTACGAGCAGTACTTC.

The V and J genes are TRBV19 and TRBJ2-7, with 10 bases identical to TRBD2. In germline, CDR1 is LNHDA, CDR2 SQIVND (reference sequence). With V trimmed by 5 bases and J by 7 bases, 11 bases remained unmatched. The CDR3 loop spans 15 amino acids. The CDR3 sequence: CASSHQREGRREQYF. The CDR3 coding sequence is TGTGCCAGTAGTCACCAGCGGGAGGGCCGAAGAGAGCAGTACTTC.

The chain combines TRBV19 with TRBJ2-1; D not certain. The V gene's germline CDR1 is LNHDA and CDR2 SQIVND (reference sequence). The V end was cut by 3 bases, the J end by 5 bases, with 5 bases between. The CDR3 is 12 amino acids. DNA for the CDR3: TGTGCCAGTAGTATTTTAGACAATGAGCAGTTCTTC. This sequence encodes CASSILDNEQFF.

This clone showed up just once. The chain combines TRBV5-1 with TRBJ2-1; perhaps TRBD2 as D (5 bases). CDR3 length: 15 residues. CDR1 is SGHRS, CDR2 YFSETQ, per germline. Trimming cost V 0 bases and J 2 bases, with 9 bases left between them. This CDR3 is CASSLVAEAYNEQFF. Written as DNA, the CDR3 is TGCGCCAGCAGCTTGGTGGCGGAGGCCTACAATGAGCAGTTCTTC.